Below, 11 T cell receptor beta chains from the same sample are listed, as sequenced in a study of blood T cell repertoires in COVID-19. Generated by immunoSEQ multiplex PCR, the TCRdb table keeps only in-frame clones and is missing some. Of approximately 390,000 clones listed, around 90% are singletons. The material sequenced was PBMCs or T cells enriched from blood (not recorded which). The receptors stem from a middle-aged woman with acute COVID-19.

This sequence joins TRBV5-1 and TRBJ1-6, with no clear D. Per germline, CDR1 SGHRS and CDR2 YFSETQ. The CDR3 consists of 12 residues. Deletions cut 4 bases from V and 6 bases from J, with 5 bases between. The CDR3 sequence: CASSAGNSPLHF. CDR3 DNA: TGCGCCAGCAGCGCGGGTAATTCACCCCTCCACTTT.

This clone was seen once. The gene calls are TRBV4-1 and TRBJ2-7; 10 bases are shared with TRBD2. CDR1 MGHRA and CDR2 YSYEKL come from the germline V gene. V trimming: 1 base; J trimming: 2 bases; junction bases outside the gene matches: 11. This CDR3 region has 18 residues. The CDR3 reads CASSQGRLAGALTYEQYF. Written as DNA, the CDR3 is TGCGCCAGCAGCCAAGGACGCCTAGCGGGGGCCCTTACCTACGAGCAGTACTTC.

The chain employs TRBV5-1 and TRBJ2-7; TRBD1 matches 7 bases. With V trimmed by 4 bases and J by 0 bases, 4 bases remained unmatched. Germline CDR1 and CDR2: SGHRS and YFSETQ. The CDR3 has 14 residues. The CDR3 sequence is CASSPGQSSYEQYF. The CDR3 DNA sequence: TGCGCCAGCAGCCCGGGACAGTCCTCCTACGAGCAGTACTTC.

The chain links TRBV10-2 to TRBJ1-1, with TRBD1 identical over 8 bases. J gave up 3 bases and V 8 bases, and 8 bases lay outside the gene matches. This CDR3 is built from 14 residues. From germline, CDR1 is WSHSY and CDR2 SAAADI. The CDR3 spells CASAETDRDTEAFF. CDR3 coding DNA: TGCGCCAGCGCGGAAACGGACAGGGACACTGAAGCTTTCTTT.

As for this clone: The sample holds other DNA sequences that translate to the same CDR3. V usage is TRBV5-8 and J usage is TRBJ2-7; D unresolved. Germline loops: CDR1 SGHTS, CDR2 YDEGEE. The CDR3 has 11 amino acids. Trimming removed 3 bases from V and 2 bases from J, with 3 bases in between. The CDR3 loop reads CASSSAYEQYF. The CDR3 coding sequence is TGTGCCAGCAGCTCTGCCTACGAGCAGTACTTC.

The CDR3: CASSLYRLASEQFF. CDR3 nucleotide sequence: TGTGCCAGCAGCTTATACCGTTTGGCAAGTGAGCAGTTCTTC. The gene calls are TRBV7-2 and TRBJ2-1; no clear D. V gave up 2 bases and J gave up 9 bases, with 14 bases separating them. CDR1 and CDR2 from the germline V gene are SGHTA and FQGNSA. The CDR3 runs 14 residues.

Comment on this clone: At one end, the junction sequence differs from germline, possibly due to a read error. The genes are TRBV13 and TRBJ1-6, with D unclear. Germline loops: CDR1 PRHDT, CDR2 FYEKMQ (reference sequence). This CDR3 is built from 14 residues. The CDR3 region has the DNA TGTGCCAGCAGCATAGGACGGTATAATTCACCCCTCCACTTT. Translation gives CASSIGRYNSPLHF.

V usage is TRBV30 and J usage is TRBJ1-2; TRBD1 matches 9 bases. Germline CDR1 is GTSNPN and CDR2 is SVGIG (reference sequence). This CDR3 is 12 amino acids long. V lost 6 bases, J lost 6 bases, and 5 bases stayed unmatched. The CDR3 region is CACTGGGDGYTF. CDR3 DNA sequence: TGTGCCTGCACAGGGGGCGGCGATGGCTACACCTTC.

The V and J genes are TRBV30 and TRBJ1-1; D is undetermined. The germline V gene has CDR1 GTSNPN and CDR2 SVGIG (reference sequence). With 1 base removed from V and 7 bases from J, the gap between germline ends came to 7 bases. This CDR3 spans 11 amino acids. The CDR3 here is CAWSAPLEAFF. Written as DNA, the CDR3 is TGTGCCTGGAGTGCTCCTCTTGAAGCTTTCTTT.

This clone was seen a few times. The J gene is TRBJ2-7, the V gene TRBV7-2; a possible D gene is TRBD2 (6 bases). The CDR3 sequence is 15 residues long. Germline V gives CDR1 SGHTA, CDR2 FQGNSA. V was trimmed by 5 bases and J by 6 bases, leaving 20 bases between them. Here the CDR3 reads CASSPSGLGIREQYF. The CDR3 DNA reads as TGTGCCAGCAGCCCCTCGGGACTGGGGATCCGCGAGCAGTACTTC.

The CDR3 sequence is CASSYSRQGNTEAFF. The CDR3 DNA follows: TGTGCCAGCAGTTACTCGCGGCAGGGAAACACTGAAGCTTTCTTT. The J gene is TRBJ1-1, the V gene TRBV6-5; a possible D gene is TRBD1 (5 bases). This CDR3 has 15 amino acids. Germline assignment: CDR1 MNHEY and CDR2 SVGAGI. Trimming stripped 0 bases from V and 2 bases from J, with 10 bases between.